This passage covers 9 T cell receptor beta chains from one sample sequenced in a study of high-grade serous ovarian cancer treatment subgroups. Measured with immunoSEQ multiplex PCR; TCRdb has only the in-frame clones, and not every one. Seen here are some 5,700 clones, about three fifths observed once, and the top ten hold 11% to 15%. The tumor samples were collected prior to definitive surgery or chemotherapy. The sample comprised tumor tissue. The receptor set was obtained from a human donor with high-grade serous ovarian cancer.

V usage is TRBV21-1 and J usage is TRBJ2-5; TRBD1, the D gene given by the table, was not confirmed from the DNA. TRBV21-1 constitutes a pseudogene. The CDR3 covers 16 residues. Here the CDR3 DNA reads TGTGCCAGCAGCAAAGGGGAGACAGGGGAGTTGGAGACCCAGTACTTC. This translates into CASSKGETGELETQYF.

This chain joins TRBV11-2 and TRBJ2-2; tentative D call: TRBD1 (6 bases). Deletions cut 5 bases from V and 6 bases from J, with 16 bases between. The CDR3 contains 15 residues. Germline V lookup: CDR1 SGHAT, CDR2 FQNNGV. CDR3 sequence reads: CASSTSLGAAGELFF. CDR3 sequence (DNA): TGTGCCAGCAGCACTTCACTGGGGGCCGCCGGGGAGCTGTTTTTT.

The chain uses TRBV27 and TRBJ2-7; maybe TRBD2 (7 bases). The ends were cut back, 1 base at V and 6 bases at J, with 13 bases in the middle. This CDR3 spans 14 amino acids. The germline V gene has CDR1 MNHEY and CDR2 SMNVEV (reference sequence). Here the CDR3 reads CASSLWGGAVEQYF. The CDR3 DNA follows: TGTGCCAGCAGTTTATGGGGGGGGGCAGTCGAGCAGTACTTC.

The chain is built from TRBV2 and TRBJ1-5; possible D gene TRBD1, 5 bases. From germline, CDR1 is SNHLY and CDR2 FYNNEI. V was pared by 5 bases and J by 3 bases, with 8 bases between. CDR3 length equals 13 residues. The CDR3 region has the DNA TGTGCCAGCAGTCAGGGCGCCAATCAGCCCCAGCATTTT. Encoded protein: CASSQGANQPQHF.

The genes are TRBV4-2 and TRBJ2-2, with 8 bases identical to TRBD1. V gave up 3 bases and J gave up 9 bases; unmatched junction bases: 3. The CDR3 sequence is 13 residues long. Germline V lookup: CDR1 LGHNA, CDR2 YNFKEQ. The CDR3 sequence: CASSQAGGRELFF. The CDR3 nucleotides read TGTGCCAGCAGCCAGGCAGGGGGCCGGGAGCTGTTTTTT.

The chain recombines TRBV7-2 with TRBJ1-4; no definite D call. Germline V gives CDR1 SGHTA, CDR2 FQGNSA. V was pared by 4 bases and J by 6 bases, with 3 bases between. The CDR3 runs to 11 residues. CDR3: CASSSYEKLFF. The DNA of the CDR3 is TGTGCCAGCAGCTCGTATGAAAAACTGTTTTTT.

The gene calls are TRBV5-8 and TRBJ1-1; possibly TRBD1 for D (6 bases). This CDR3 region has 14 residues. Germline V gives CDR1 SGHTS, CDR2 YDEGEE. V was clipped by 5 bases and J by 4 bases, with 15 bases between them. The CDR3 region is CASRFRTGITEAFF. The CDR3 region has the DNA TGTGCCAGCAGATTCAGAACAGGGATCACTGAAGCTTTCTTT.

This clone turned up a few times. This sequence joins TRBV29-1 and TRBJ2-6; D call uncertain. The CDR3 spans 16 residues. The V end lost 0 bases, the J end lost 2 bases, and 11 bases lay between the germline ends. Germline CDR1 reads SQVTM; CDR2 reads ANQGSEA. CDR3 loop: CSVEEDGTAGANVLTF. In DNA form, the CDR3 reads TGCAGCGTTGAAGAAGACGGCACGGCTGGGGCCAACGTCCTGACTTTC. Supplemented by reference TRBV29-1 and TRBJ2-6, the full variable domain reads SAVISQKPSRDICQRGTSLTIQCQVDSQVTMMFWYRQQPGQSLTLIATANQGSEATYESGFVIDKFPISRPNLTFSTLTVSNMSPEDSSIYLCSVEEDGTAGANVLTFGAGSRLTVL.

V gene TRBV2 combines with J gene TRBJ1-5; a possible D gene is TRBD1 (6 bases). Deletions cut 7 bases from V and 6 bases from J, with 13 bases between. This CDR3 region has 13 residues. CDR1 SNHLY and CDR2 FYNNEI come from the germline V gene. The DNA for the CDR3 is TGTGCCAGCATTTACAGGGAAGGTCAGCCCCAGCATTTT. It yields the protein CASIYREGQPQHF.